These 22 T cell receptor beta chains originate from one sample sequenced in a study of PD-L1 blockade in urothelial cancer. The time point is: pretreatment peripheral blood. Some clones are missing from TCRdb's copy, which holds only in-frame ones; the method was immunoSEQ multiplex PCR. The sample contains roughly 120,000 clones, less than 85% of which appear only once. The material sequenced was PBMCs, taken around atezolizumab (anti-PD-L1) treatment. All receptors derive from a man aged 50 or older with urothelial cancer.

J is TRBJ2-1 and V is TRBV30; 11 positions match TRBD2. This CDR3 has 13 amino acids. CDR1 is GTSNPN and CDR2 is SVGIG in the germline V gene (reference sequence). V was pared by 0 bases and J by 10 bases, with 2 bases of the junction left unmatched. The CDR3 reads CAWSVRLAGEQFF. The DNA for the CDR3 is TGTGCCTGGAGTGTAAGACTAGCGGGAGAGCAGTTCTTC.

The chain has TRBV18 and TRBJ2-3, with D hard to call. Germline loops: CDR1 KGHSH, CDR2 LQKENI. CDR3 length: 16 amino acids. V lost 2 bases to trimming and J lost 0 bases, with 12 bases between them. This chain's CDR3 is CASSPSRVPSTDTQYF. The CDR3 nucleotides are TGTGCCAGCTCACCAAGTCGGGTCCCTAGCACAGATACGCAGTATTTT.

The V and J genes are TRBV7-6 and TRBJ2-3; possibly TRBD2 for D (5 bases). This CDR3 region has 14 residues. In germline, CDR1 is SGHVS, CDR2 FNYEAQ. V gave up 5 bases and J gave up 6 bases, with 15 bases separating them. The CDR3 sequence: CASSPFGDRDTQYF. The DNA for the CDR3 is TGTGCCAGCAGCCCCTTCGGGGATCGCGATACGCAGTATTTT. Filled out from reference TRBV7-6 and TRBJ2-3, the complete variable domain reads GAGVSQSPRYKVTKRGQDVALRCDPISGHVSLYWYRQALGQGPEFLTYFNYEAQQDKSGLPNDRFSAERPEGSISTLTIQRTEQRDSAMYRCASSPFGDRDTQYFGPGTRLTVL.

The CDR3 is CASSIQGSDTQYF. In nucleotides, the CDR3 is TGCGCCAGCAGCATCCAGGGATCAGATACGCAGTATTTT. The rearrangement links TRBV5-1 to TRBJ2-3; D is possibly TRBD1 (5 bases). In germline, CDR1 is SGHRS, CDR2 YFSETQ. V lost 4 bases and J 4 bases, leaving 10 bases between the germline ends. CDR3 length equals 13 residues.

V gene TRBV19 combines with J gene TRBJ2-1; the match to TRBD2 covers 10 bases. J was trimmed by 9 bases and V by 1 base; bases with no gene match: 6. CDR3 size: 15 residues. Germline V gene lookup returns CDR1 LNHDA and CDR2 SQIVND (reference sequence). The CDR3 DNA sequence: TGTGCCAGTAGTATAGTAGGGTCTAGCGGGAGTGAGCAGTTCTTC. It specifies CASSIVGSSGSEQFF.

The V and J genes are TRBV11-2 and TRBJ2-6, with 7 nucleotides matching TRBD1. This CDR3 is 15 amino acids long. The junction had 3 bases not matched to a gene; V was cut back by 5 bases and J by 2 bases. Germline loops: CDR1 SGHAT, CDR2 FQNNGV. CDR3 sequence (DNA): TGTGCCAGCAGCCCGCAGGGGGCTGGGGCCAACGTCCTGACTTTC. As protein: CASSPQGAGANVLTF.

The V and J genes are TRBV6-5 and TRBJ2-1; D is possibly TRBD2 (5 bases). Germline CDR1 is MNHEY and CDR2 is SVGAGI. Trimming shortened V by 4 bases and J by 11 bases, and 12 bases separated the two germline ends. The CDR3 consists of 12 residues. CDR3 DNA: TGTGCCAGCAGTTCACCCGGGAATCAGCAGTTCTTC. Protein: CASSSPGNQQFF.

V gene TRBV5-5 combines with J gene TRBJ2-7, with 10 bases that match TRBD1. Unmatched junction bases numbered 6, after V lost 1 base and J lost 5 bases. The CDR3 has 15 residues. Germline CDR1 SGHKS, CDR2 YYEKEE (reference sequence). The CDR3 sequence: CASSLLPGQGDEQYF. CDR3 in DNA: TGTGCCAGCAGCTTGTTGCCCGGACAGGGGGACGAGCAGTACTTC. Complete variable domain (other parts from reference TRBV5-5 and TRBJ2-7): DAGVTQSPTHLIKTRGQQVTLRCSPISGHKSVSWYQQVLGQGPQFIFQYYEKEERGRGNFPDRFSARQFPNYSSELNVNALLLGDSALYLCASSLLPGQGDEQYFGPGTRLTVT.

As regards this clone: Other DNA sequences in the same sample also yield this CDR3. V usage is TRBV4-1 and J usage is TRBJ2-1, with D unclear. V shed 0 bases and J shed 4 bases, with 10 bases lying between them. This CDR3 contains 15 residues. The germline CDR1 and CDR2 sequences are MGHRA and YSYEKL. DNA for the CDR3: TGCGCCAGCAGCCAAGAAGGAGTTGGTTACAATGAGCAGTTCTTC. Its translation is CASSQEGVGYNEQFF.

The chain couples TRBV5-1 to TRBJ2-3, with 16 bases that match TRBD2. The germline V gene encodes CDR1 SGHRS and CDR2 YFSETQ. The trim removed 4 bases at V and 4 bases at J, leaving 9 bases unmatched. The CDR3 spans 18 residues. The chain's CDR3 is CASSPGTSGRARADTQYF. In nucleotides, the CDR3 is TGCGCCAGCAGCCCGGGGACTAGCGGGAGGGCCAGGGCAGATACGCAGTATTTT.

This clone was observed once. The chain couples TRBV7-8 to TRBJ2-1; 7 bases are a match to TRBD2. Trimming took 4 bases from V and 10 from J; bases not matched to a gene: 10. This CDR3 region has 14 residues. The germline V gene encodes CDR1 SGHVS and CDR2 FQNEAQ. Written as DNA, the CDR3 is TGTGCCAGCAGCTCGGAGGGAGGGGATAAGGAGCAGTTCTTC. Residues: CASSSEGGDKEQFF.

Of note for this clone: The sample has other DNA sequences that encode this CDR3 too. V and J are TRBV7-9 and TRBJ1-2; possibly TRBD1 for D (6 bases). Germline CDR1 is SEHNR and CDR2 is FQNEAQ (reference sequence). CDR3 length equals 12 residues. Trimming left V 5 bases short and J 4 bases short, with 8 bases between. The CDR3 DNA sequence: TGTGCCAGCAGCCTGGACAGCTATGGCTACACCTTC. Translation: CASSLDSYGYTF.

This clone came up a few times. For the CDR3, the DNA is TGTGCCAGCAGTGCGGACACAACTAATGAAAAACTGTTTTTT. Translated: CASSADTTNEKLFF. The V and J genes are TRBV2 and TRBJ1-4; D might be TRBD1 (5 bases). This CDR3 is 14 amino acids long. Germline CDR1 reads SNHLY; CDR2 reads FYNNEI. V lost 4 bases and J lost 0, with 6 bases in between. Drawing the rest from reference TRBV2 and TRBJ1-4, the complete variable domain is EPEVTQTPSHQVTQMGQEVILRCVPISNHLYFYWYRQILGQKVEFLVSFYNNEISEKSEIFDDQFSVERPDGSNFTLKIRSTKLEDSAMYFCASSADTTNEKLFFGSGTQLSVL.

The V gene is TRBV28, the J gene TRBJ2-3; 7 positions agree with TRBD2. The CDR3 spans 13 residues. J gave up 8 bases and V 3 bases, and 5 bases lay outside the gene matches. The germline V gene encodes CDR1 MDHEN and CDR2 SYDVKM. In nucleotides, the CDR3 is TGTGCCAGCAGTTTGGGGGGGAGCGTTACGCAGTATTTT. Encoded protein: CASSLGGSVTQYF.

Comment on this clone: The junction shows a germline mismatch at one end, possibly a read error. V gene TRBV9 combines with J gene TRBJ1-3; 8 nucleotides match TRBD1. Germline lookup yields CDR1 SGDLS and CDR2 YYNGEE. This CDR3 contains 15 residues. The DNA for the CDR3 is TGTGCCAGCAGCCCGAACCCCGGGACAGGAAAAACCCTATCATTT. As protein: CASSPNPGTGKTLSF.

Here the CDR3 DNA reads TGTGCCAGCAGATCGGACAGGGGCACCGGGGAGCTGTTTTTT. This sequence encodes CASRSDRGTGELFF. The chain carries TRBV7-3 and TRBJ2-2; 9 nucleotides line up with TRBD1. V was pared by 6 bases and J by 4 bases, with 3 bases of the junction left unmatched. CDR1 is SGHTA, CDR2 FQGTGA, per germline. The CDR3 has 14 residues.

V is TRBV9 and J is TRBJ2-4; tentatively, D is TRBD2 (5 bases). Germline lookup yields CDR1 SGDLS and CDR2 YYNGEE. This CDR3 has 15 amino acids. Trimming stripped 2 bases from V and 0 bases from J, with 9 bases between. The CDR3 region is CASSVGETAKNIQYF. In nucleotides, the CDR3 is TGTGCCAGCAGCGTTGGGGAGACAGCCAAAAACATTCAGTACTTC.

V is TRBV15 and J is TRBJ1-1; 8 bases line up with TRBD1. J lost 3 bases, V lost 6 bases, and 6 bases had no gene match. The CDR3 length is 14 residues. The germline CDR1 and CDR2 sequences are LNHNV and YYDKDF (reference sequence). CDR3 coding DNA: TGTGCCACCAGGCAGATGGACAGGGACACTGAAGCTTTCTTT. Protein: CATRQMDRDTEAFF. Supplemented by reference TRBV15 and TRBJ1-1, the full variable domain reads DAMVIQNPRYQVTQFGKPVTLSCSQTLNHNVMYWYQQKSSQAPKLLFHYYDKDFNNEADTPDNFQSRRPNTSFCFLDIRSPGLGDTAMYLCATRQMDRDTEAFFGQGTRLTVV.

The V gene is TRBV9, the J gene TRBJ2-1, with TRBD1 identical over 9 bases. The CDR3 runs to 15 residues. The V gene end was trimmed by 2 bases and the J gene end by 5 bases; junction bases not matched to a gene: 5. Germline CDR1 SGDLS, CDR2 YYNGEE. The CDR3 loop is CASSVGQGRDNEQFF. The CDR3 nucleotides are TGTGCCAGCAGCGTGGGACAGGGTCGCGACAATGAGCAGTTCTTC.

The V and J genes are TRBV2 and TRBJ1-3; D is possibly TRBD1 (5 bases). Germline assignment: CDR1 SNHLY and CDR2 FYNNEI. The CDR3 runs to 13 residues. Trimming removed 10 bases from V and 0 bases from J, with 10 bases in between. CDR3 residues: CATRTSSGNTIYF. CDR3 nucleotide sequence: TGTGCCACCCGGACAAGCTCTGGAAACACCATATATTTT. The variable domain in full, completed from reference TRBV2 and TRBJ1-3, reads EPEVTQTPSHQVTQMGQEVILRCVPISNHLYFYWYRQILGQKVEFLVSFYNNEISEKSEIFDDQFSVERPDGSNFTLKIRSTKLEDSAMYFCATRTSSGNTIYFGEGSWLTVV.

The gene calls are TRBV5-1 and TRBJ2-5; 7 nucleotides agree with TRBD2. V shed 4 bases, J shed 3 bases, and the junction held 12 bases outside the gene matches. The CDR3 has 16 amino acids. Germline V gene lookup returns CDR1 SGHRS and CDR2 YFSETQ. The CDR3 DNA reads as TGCGCCAGCAGCCCGGGGGGAGCGGGACCTGAAGAGACCCAGTACTTC. Encoded protein: CASSPGGAGPEETQYF.

The CDR3 bases are TGCAGTGCTAGTCCCCGGGATACGCAGTATTTT. This encodes CSASPRDTQYF. The chain uses TRBV20-1 and TRBJ2-3; D is undetermined. Germline-derived CDR1 and CDR2 are DFQATT and SNEGSKA (reference sequence). The CDR3 sequence is 11 residues long. The V end was cut by 3 bases, the J end by 6 bases, with 7 bases between.